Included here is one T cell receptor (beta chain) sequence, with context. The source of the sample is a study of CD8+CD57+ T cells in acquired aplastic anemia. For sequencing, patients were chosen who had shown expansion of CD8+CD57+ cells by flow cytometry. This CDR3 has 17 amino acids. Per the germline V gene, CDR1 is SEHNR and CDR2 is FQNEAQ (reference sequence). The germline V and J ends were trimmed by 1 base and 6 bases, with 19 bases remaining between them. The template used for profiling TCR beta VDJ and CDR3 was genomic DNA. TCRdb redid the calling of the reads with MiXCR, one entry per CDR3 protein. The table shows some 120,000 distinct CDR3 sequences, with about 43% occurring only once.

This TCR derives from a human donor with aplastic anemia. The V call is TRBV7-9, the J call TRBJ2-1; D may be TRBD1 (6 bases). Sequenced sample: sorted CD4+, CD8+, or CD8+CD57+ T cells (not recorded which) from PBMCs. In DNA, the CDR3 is TGTGCCAGCAGCTTAGGGGGTGGAGACAGGAGGACCAATGAGCAGTTCTTC. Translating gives CASSLGGGDRRTNEQFF.